This TCR beta chain was documented in a study of cytomegalovirus exposure and HLA in healthy donors. Germline V lookup: CDR1 MNHEY, CDR2 SVGAGI. There are 15 residues in the CDR3. The V end lost 6 bases, the J end lost 2 bases, and 16 bases lay between the germline ends. Profiled with immunoSEQ multiplex PCR; TCRdb holds only in-frame clones, not every one. The table lists fewer than 200,000 clones, 70% to 90% of them singletons. This chain uses TRBV6-5 with TRBJ1-2, with D hard to call. The clonotype comes from a woman under 30 in good health and CMV-seronegative. Sequencing input: PBMCs. The CDR3: CASSFTRTTNYGYTF. CDR3 nucleotides: TGTGCCAGCAGCTTTACGAGAACCACGAACTATGGCTACACCTTC.